This T cell receptor (beta chain) derives from a study of cytomegalovirus exposure and HLA in healthy donors. Comments on this clone: As yet, its antigen is unknown.

The PCR used 60 Vbeta and 13 Jbeta primers. TCRdb keeps only in-frame clones here, not all; method: immunoSEQ multiplex PCR. Here the sample table reports approximately 120,000 clones. The germline V gene has CDR1 SGHTA and CDR2 FQGNSA. After removal of 5 bases from V and 7 bases from J, the junction contained 19 bases not matched to a gene. The CDR3 contains 19 residues. Study-wide results and limits: More than 15,000 TCR beta sequences were associated with HLA alleles at 0.05 false discovery rate in a later analysis.

The source material was PBMCs. The V gene is TRBV7-2, the J gene TRBJ1-6; the match to TRBD1 covers 8 bases. The receptor was derived from a woman aged 55 to 70 in good health and CMV-seronegative. As DNA, the CDR3 is TGTGCCAGCAGCCGCACCCCAAAGTGGACAGGGTTGGAGAATTCACCCCTCCACTTT. Its protein is CASSRTPKWTGLENSPLHF.